This entry features one T cell receptor (beta chain) sequence. The antigen is undetermined. Being one base from a much bigger clone, this may be a read error. Quantitative 5'-RACE was performed with molecular barcodes, and it yielded the TCR beta libraries. TCRdb itself ran the 5' RACE reads through MiXCR, one entry per CDR3 protein. The table records about 89,000 distinct CDR3 sequences, roughly 30% of them present only once. The sample originates from a study of CD8 T cells in ankylosing spondylitis. Whole-study findings and limits: Ankylosing spondylitis blood seemed to carry a telltale TCR beta motif made of roughly 8 highly homologous variants. Clones linked with disease were CD8+ and fairly uncommon in the peripheral blood.

Germline CDR1 SGHTS, CDR2 YDEGEE. Trimming pared 7 bases from V and 7 bases from J, leaving 11 bases between. The CDR3 is 11 residues long. The receptor comes from a male donor with ankylosing spondylitis or in good health (not recorded which). The rearrangement joins TRBV5-8 to TRBJ1-1; D remains unclear. Sequencing used blood, either unsorted or a sorted T cell fraction (not recorded which). CDR3 sequence (DNA): TGTGCCAGCTCTAGACACGGTGAAGCTTTCTTT. The encoded protein is CASSRHGEAFF.